This TCR beta chain is from a study of cytomegalovirus exposure and HLA in healthy donors. Study-level results: The classifier reportedly diagnosed cytomegalovirus status with high sensitivity and specificity. According to a subsequent analysis, TCR clusters identified in the first cohort showed a tendency to co-occur across the 100 to 150 validation repertoires.

Profiling relied on immunoSEQ multiplex PCR, and the TCRdb table lists in-frame clones only, not all of them. The sample has some 75,000 clones, about 96% seen once; the top ten hold roughly 1.3%. Turning to this clone: Its antigen is not known.

The CDR3 has 15 amino acids. Germline V gene lookup returns CDR1 SQVTM and CDR2 ANQGSEA. Unmatched junction bases numbered 13, after V lost 7 bases and J lost 8 bases. The TCR sequence derives from a woman aged 18-29 years in good health and CMV-seronegative. This sequence joins TRBV29-1 and TRBJ2-1; 11 bases line up with TRBD2. The sample taken for sequencing was PBMCs. CDR3 protein: CSAGILAGAYHEQFF. DNA of the CDR3: TGCAGCGCCGGGATACTAGCGGGAGCTTACCATGAGCAGTTCTTC.